These T cell receptor beta chains were read from a single sample in a study of blood T cell repertoires in COVID-19. Repertoires were generated with immunoSEQ multiplex PCR, while TCRdb's copy carries only in-frame clones and drops some. Among 430,000 or so clones listed, 70% to 90% were seen once. Sequenced: peripheral blood. These receptors originate from a man between 18 and 29 years old with COVID-19, enrolled during active disease. CDR3s include the opening cysteine and the closing phenylalanine or tryptophan. D genes are given only for firm matches. Clone size is given for some rows only: seen once, a few or many times, or a class if the clone is expanded.

J: TRBJ2-7
size: -
D: -
V: TRBV29-1
DNA: TGCAGCGTTGGGGTTACGAGGAAAGTGGAGCAGTACTTC
CDR3: CSVGVTRKVEQYF

J: TRBJ2-7
size: -
D: TRBD2
V: TRBV5-1
DNA: TGCGCCAGCAGCTTTGAGGGATTGTCTAGCGGCTCCTACGAGCAGTACTTC
CDR3: CASSFEGLSSGSYEQYF

J: TRBJ1-1
size: -
D: -
V: TRBV11-2
DNA: TGTGCCAGCAGCTCATACAGGGCTTGGGCTGAAGCTTTCTTT
CDR3: CASSSYRAWAEAFF

J: TRBJ2-1
size: -
D: TRBD2
V: TRBV19
DNA: TGTGCCAGTAGTAAAGGACTAGCTAGCCGGAATGAGCAGTTCTTC
CDR3: CASSKGLASRNEQFF

J: TRBJ2-1
size: -
D: TRBD2
V: TRBV3-1/TRBV3-2
DNA: TGTGCCAGCAGCCAGGCGGGAGTGGCCTACAATGAGCAGTTCTTC
CDR3: CASSQAGVAYNEQFF

J: TRBJ2-3
size: -
D: TRBD1
V: TRBV19
DNA: TGTGCCAGTAGTATTGCAACAGGGGGCACAGATACGCAGTATTTT
CDR3: CASSIATGGTDTQYF

J: TRBJ2-5
size: -
D: TRBD2
V: TRBV29-1
DNA: TGCAGCGTGTTAGCGGGAACTAAAGAGACCCAGTACTTC
CDR3: CSVLAGTKETQYF

J: TRBJ1-3
size: few
D: TRBD1
V: TRBV7-8
DNA: TGTGCCAGCACCGGGACAGGGAGCTCTGGAAACACCATATATTTT
CDR3: CASTGTGSSGNTIYF

J: TRBJ2-5
size: once
D: -
V: TRBV7-9
DNA: TGTGCCAGCAGCTTAGGGGGCTTAGAGACCCAGTACTTC
CDR3: CASSLGGLETQYF

J: TRBJ2-7
size: -
D: TRBD1
V: TRBV11-2
DNA: TGTGCCAGCAGCGATTATCCGGGACAGCCAGCCTACGAGCAGTACTTC
CDR3: CASSDYPGQPAYEQYF

J: TRBJ1-1
size: -
D: TRBD1
V: TRBV7-3
DNA: TGTGCCAGCAGCCAACGACAGGGATCGGACACTGAAGCTTTCTTT
CDR3: CASSQRQGSDTEAFF

J: TRBJ1-1
size: -
D: -
V: TRBV10-2
DNA: TGCGCCGTCGGCGGTGGGAGGAACACTGAAGCTTTCTTT
CDR3: CAVGGGRNTEAFF

J: TRBJ1-1
size: -
D: -
V: TRBV28
DNA: TGTGCCAGCAGTTTCCGGTCCCGGAACACTGAAGCTTTCTTT
CDR3: CASSFRSRNTEAFF

J: TRBJ2-7
size: -
D: TRBD2
V: TRBV5-6
DNA: TGTGCCAGCAGCCCCGGACTAGCGGGAGTAATGTACGAGCAGTACTTC
CDR3: CASSPGLAGVMYEQYF

J: TRBJ2-3
size: -
D: TRBD2
V: TRBV19
DNA: TGTGCCAGTAGTATCACTAGCGGGAACACAGATACGCAGTATTTT
CDR3: CASSITSGNTDTQYF

J: TRBJ2-1
size: -
D: -
V: TRBV5-1
DNA: TGCGCCAGCAGCTTGGGGCAGCGAGGGAACGATGAGCAGTTCTTC
CDR3: CASSLGQRGNDEQFF